The present T cell receptor (beta chain) was sequenced within a study of OX40 agonist ivuxolimab in advanced cancers. Study details: Patients were treated with ivuxolimab, an agonistic anti-OX40 (CD134) antibody. Findings and limits, study-wide: Dosing at 0.1 to 3.0 mg/kg was accompanied by clonal expansion of CD4+ and CD8+ blood T cells by week 6.

Sequencing was performed with immunoSEQ multiplex PCR; in TCRdb, only in-frame clones are kept and a portion is missing. The sample includes about 56,000 clones, around 81% of them seen just once. This clone was picked up a small number of times. Its antigen remains unknown. CDR3 length equals 15 residues. Germline V lookup: CDR1 SGHTA, CDR2 FQGTGA. V was trimmed by 2 bases and J by 8 bases, leaving 16 bases between them. This specimen consisted of CD4+ or CD8+ T cells sorted from blood, obtained in a trial of the OX40 agonist ivuxolimab. The rearrangement joins TRBV7-3 to TRBJ2-1, with D maybe TRBD2 (6 bases). The clonotype comes from an adult with an advanced solid tumor such as melanoma, head and neck, liver or kidney cancer. The CDR3 nucleotides read TGTGCCAGCAGCTTATATGGCGGGATTGGGGATGAGCAGTTCTTC. Amino acid sequence: CASSLYGGIGDEQFF.